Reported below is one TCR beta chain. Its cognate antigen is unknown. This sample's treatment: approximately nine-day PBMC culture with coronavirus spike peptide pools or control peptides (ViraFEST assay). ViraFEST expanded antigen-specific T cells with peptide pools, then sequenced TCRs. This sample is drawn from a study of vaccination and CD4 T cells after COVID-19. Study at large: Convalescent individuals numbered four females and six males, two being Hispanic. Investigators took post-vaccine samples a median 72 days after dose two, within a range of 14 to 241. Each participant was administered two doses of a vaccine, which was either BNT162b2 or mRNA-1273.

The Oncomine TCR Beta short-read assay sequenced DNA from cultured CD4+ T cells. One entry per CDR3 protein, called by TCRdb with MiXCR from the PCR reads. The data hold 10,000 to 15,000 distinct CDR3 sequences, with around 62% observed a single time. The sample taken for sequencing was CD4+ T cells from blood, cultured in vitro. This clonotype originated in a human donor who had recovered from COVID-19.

The CDR3 bases are TGCAGTGCTAGAACTAGCGGGAGGAGCTCCTACAATGAGCAGTTCTTC. This gives the protein CSARTSGRSSYNEQFF. The chain joins TRBV20-1 to TRBJ2-1, with 12 bases aligning to TRBD2. Germline CDR1 reads DFQATT; CDR2 reads SNEGSKA (reference sequence). The CDR3 has 16 amino acids. J gave up 0 bases and V 2 bases, and 2 bases lay outside the gene matches.